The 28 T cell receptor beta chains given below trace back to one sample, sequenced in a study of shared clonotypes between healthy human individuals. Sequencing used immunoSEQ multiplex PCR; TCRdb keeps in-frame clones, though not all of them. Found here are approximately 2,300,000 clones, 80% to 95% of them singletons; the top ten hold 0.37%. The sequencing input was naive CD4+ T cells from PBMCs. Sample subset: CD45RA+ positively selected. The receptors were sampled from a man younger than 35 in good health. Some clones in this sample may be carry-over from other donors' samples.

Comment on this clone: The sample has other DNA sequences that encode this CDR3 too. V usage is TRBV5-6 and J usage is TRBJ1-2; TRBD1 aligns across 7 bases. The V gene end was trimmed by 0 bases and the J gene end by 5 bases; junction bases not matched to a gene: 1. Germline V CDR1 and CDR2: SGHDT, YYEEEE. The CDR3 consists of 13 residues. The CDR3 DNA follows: TGTGCCAGCAGCTTGGCAGGGGGGTATGGCTACACCTTC. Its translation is CASSLAGGYGYTF.

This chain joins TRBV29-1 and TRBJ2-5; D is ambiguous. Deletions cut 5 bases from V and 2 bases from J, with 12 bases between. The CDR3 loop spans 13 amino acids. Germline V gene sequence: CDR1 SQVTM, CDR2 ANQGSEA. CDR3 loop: CSVSSLQQETQYF. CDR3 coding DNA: TGCAGCGTTAGTTCCCTCCAACAAGAGACCCAGTACTTC. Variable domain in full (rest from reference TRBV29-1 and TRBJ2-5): SAVISQKPSRDICQRGTSLTIQCQVDSQVTMMFWYRQQPGQSLTLIATANQGSEATYESGFVIDKFPISRPNLTFSTLTVSNMSPEDSSIYLCSVSSLQQETQYFGPGTRLLVL.

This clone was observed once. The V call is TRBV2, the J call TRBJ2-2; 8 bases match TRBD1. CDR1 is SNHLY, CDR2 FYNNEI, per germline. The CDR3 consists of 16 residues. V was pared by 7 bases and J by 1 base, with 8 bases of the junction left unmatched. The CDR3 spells CASIRTGSRNTGELFF. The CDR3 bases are TGTGCCAGCATCCGGACAGGGTCTAGGAACACCGGGGAGCTGTTTTTT.

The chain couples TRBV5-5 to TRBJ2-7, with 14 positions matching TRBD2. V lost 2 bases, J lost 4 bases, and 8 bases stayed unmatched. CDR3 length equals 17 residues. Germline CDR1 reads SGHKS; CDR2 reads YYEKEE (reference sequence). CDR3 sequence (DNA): TGTGCCAGCAGCTTACTAGGCGGACTAGCGGGAGGATACGAGCAGTACTTC. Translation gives CASSLLGGLAGGYEQYF.

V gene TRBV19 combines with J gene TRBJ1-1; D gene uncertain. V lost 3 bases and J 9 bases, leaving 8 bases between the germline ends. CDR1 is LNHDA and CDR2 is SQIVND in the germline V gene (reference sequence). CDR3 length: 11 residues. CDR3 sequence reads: CASSMGEKAFF. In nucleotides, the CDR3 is TGTGCCAGTAGTATGGGTGAAAAAGCTTTCTTT. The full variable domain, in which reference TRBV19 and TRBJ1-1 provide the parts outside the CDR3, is DGGITQSPKYLFRKEGQNVTLSCEQNLNHDAMYWYRQDPGQGLRLIYYSQIVNDFQKGDIAEGYSVSREKKESFPLTVTSAQKNPTAFYLCASSMGEKAFFGQGTRLTVV.

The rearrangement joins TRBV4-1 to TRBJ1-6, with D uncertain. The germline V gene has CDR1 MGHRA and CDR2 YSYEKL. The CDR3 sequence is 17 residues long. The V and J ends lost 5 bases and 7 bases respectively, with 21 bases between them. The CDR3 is CASSEGLWSPVNSPLHF. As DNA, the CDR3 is TGCGCCAGCAGCGAGGGATTGTGGTCCCCCGTCAATTCACCCCTCCACTTT.

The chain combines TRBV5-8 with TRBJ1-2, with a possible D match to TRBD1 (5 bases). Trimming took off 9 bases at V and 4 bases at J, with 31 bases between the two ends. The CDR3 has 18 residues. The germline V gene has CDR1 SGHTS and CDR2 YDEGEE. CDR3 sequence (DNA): TGTGCCACCCAAGCCCGATGGGGCAGACCGCCTTGGGGCTATGGCTACACCTTC. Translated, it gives CATQARWGRPPWGYGYTF.

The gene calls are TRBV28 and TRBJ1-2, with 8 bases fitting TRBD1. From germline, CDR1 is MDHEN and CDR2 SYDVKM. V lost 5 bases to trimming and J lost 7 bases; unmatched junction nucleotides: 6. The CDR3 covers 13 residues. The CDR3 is CASSLQGALGYTF. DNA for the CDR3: TGTGCCAGCAGTCTTCAGGGGGCGCTTGGCTACACCTTC.

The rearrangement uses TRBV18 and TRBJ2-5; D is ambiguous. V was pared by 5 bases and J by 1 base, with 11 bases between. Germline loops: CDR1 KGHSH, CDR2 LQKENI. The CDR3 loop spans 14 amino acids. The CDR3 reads CASSSLGIQETQYF. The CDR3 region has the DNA TGTGCCAGCTCATCTCTGGGAATCCAAGAGACCCAGTACTTC.

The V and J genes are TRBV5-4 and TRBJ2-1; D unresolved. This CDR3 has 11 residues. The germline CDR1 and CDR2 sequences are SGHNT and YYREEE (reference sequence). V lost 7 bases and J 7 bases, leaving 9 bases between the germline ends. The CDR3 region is CASAWGNEQFF. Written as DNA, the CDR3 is TGTGCCAGCGCATGGGGTAATGAGCAGTTCTTC.

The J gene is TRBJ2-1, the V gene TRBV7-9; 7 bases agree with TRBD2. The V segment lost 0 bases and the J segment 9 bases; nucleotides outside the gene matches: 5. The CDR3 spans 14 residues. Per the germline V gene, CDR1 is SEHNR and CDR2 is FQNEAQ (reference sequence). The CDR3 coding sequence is TGTGCCAGCAGCTTAGCTGGACTAGACCTTGAGCAGTTCTTC. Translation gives CASSLAGLDLEQFF.

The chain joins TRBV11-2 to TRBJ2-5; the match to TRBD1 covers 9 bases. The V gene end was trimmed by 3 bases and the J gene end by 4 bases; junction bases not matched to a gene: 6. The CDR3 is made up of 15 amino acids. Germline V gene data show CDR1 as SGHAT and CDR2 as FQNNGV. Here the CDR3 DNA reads TGTGCCAGCAGCTTTTACAGGGGGCGACGAGAGACCCAGTACTTC. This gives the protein CASSFYRGRRETQYF.

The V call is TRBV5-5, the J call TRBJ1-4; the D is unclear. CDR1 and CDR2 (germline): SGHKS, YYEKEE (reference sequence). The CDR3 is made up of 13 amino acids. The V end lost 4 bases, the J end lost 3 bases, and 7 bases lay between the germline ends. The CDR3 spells CASSAFANEKLFF. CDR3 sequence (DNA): TGTGCCAGCAGCGCTTTCGCTAATGAAAAACTGTTTTTT.

CDR3 sequence: CASREDTREGSTVNQPQHF. CDR3 nucleotide sequence: TGCGCCAGCAGGGAAGACACACGGGAGGGGTCGACGGTCAATCAGCCCCAGCATTTT. The chain recombines TRBV5-1 with TRBJ1-5, with D perhaps matching TRBD1 (5 bases). CDR3 length: 19 residues. CDR1 and CDR2 from the germline V gene are SGHRS and YFSETQ. The ends were cut back, 5 bases at V and 3 bases at J, with 27 bases in the middle. Full variable domain (missing parts from reference TRBV5-1 and TRBJ1-5): KAGVTQTPRYLIKTRGQQVTLSCSPISGHRSVSWYQQTPGQGLQFLFEYFSETQRNKGNFPGRFSGRQFSNSRSEMNVSTLELGDSALYLCASREDTREGSTVNQPQHFGDGTRLSIL.

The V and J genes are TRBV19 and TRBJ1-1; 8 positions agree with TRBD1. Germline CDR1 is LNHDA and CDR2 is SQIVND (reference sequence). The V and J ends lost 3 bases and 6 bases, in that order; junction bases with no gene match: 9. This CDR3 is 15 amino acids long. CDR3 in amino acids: CASSINSGGAAEAFF. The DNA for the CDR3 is TGTGCCAGTAGTATCAATTCAGGGGGCGCCGCTGAAGCTTTCTTT.

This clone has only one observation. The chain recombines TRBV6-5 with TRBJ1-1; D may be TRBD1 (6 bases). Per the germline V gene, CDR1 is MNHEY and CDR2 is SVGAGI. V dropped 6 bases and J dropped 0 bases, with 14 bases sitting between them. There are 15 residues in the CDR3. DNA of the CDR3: TGTGCCAGCAGCCCCTATGGGACACTGAACACTGAAGCTTTCTTT. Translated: CASSPYGTLNTEAFF.

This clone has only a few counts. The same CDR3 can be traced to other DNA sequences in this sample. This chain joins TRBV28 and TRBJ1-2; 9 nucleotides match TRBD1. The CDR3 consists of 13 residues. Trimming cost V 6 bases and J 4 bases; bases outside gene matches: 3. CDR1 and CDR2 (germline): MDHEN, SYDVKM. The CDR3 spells CASSLTGGYGYTF. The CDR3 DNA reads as TGTGCCAGCAGCCTGACAGGGGGCTATGGCTACACCTTC.

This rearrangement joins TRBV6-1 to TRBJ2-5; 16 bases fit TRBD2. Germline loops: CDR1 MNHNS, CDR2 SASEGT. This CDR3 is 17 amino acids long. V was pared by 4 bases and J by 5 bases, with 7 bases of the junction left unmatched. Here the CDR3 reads CASSAGTSGRAVETQYF. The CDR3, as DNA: TGTGCCAGCAGTGCCGGGACTAGCGGGAGGGCCGTGGAGACCCAGTACTTC.

DNA for the CDR3: TGTGCCAGCAGTTACCGGGACAGGCCGACCTACGAGCAGTACTTC. Residues: CASSYRDRPTYEQYF. V usage is TRBV28 and J usage is TRBJ2-7; 8 nucleotides align to TRBD1. Germline V gene data show CDR1 as MDHEN and CDR2 as SYDVKM. The J segment lost 2 bases and the V segment lost 4 bases, leaving 7 bases of the junction unmatched. CDR3 size: 15 residues.

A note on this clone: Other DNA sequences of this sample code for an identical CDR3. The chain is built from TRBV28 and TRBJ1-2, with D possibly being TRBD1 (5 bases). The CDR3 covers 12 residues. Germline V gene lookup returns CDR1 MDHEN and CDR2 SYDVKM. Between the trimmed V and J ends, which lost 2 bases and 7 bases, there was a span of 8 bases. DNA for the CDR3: TGTGCCAGCAGTTTAACGGGACGTGGCTACACCTTC. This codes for CASSLTGRGYTF.

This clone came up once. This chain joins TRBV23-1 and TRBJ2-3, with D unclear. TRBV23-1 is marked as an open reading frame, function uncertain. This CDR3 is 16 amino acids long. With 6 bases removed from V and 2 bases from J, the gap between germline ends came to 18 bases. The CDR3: CASRHRTELYTDTQYF. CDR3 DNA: TGCGCCAGCAGACATCGTACAGAACTTTACACAGATACGCAGTATTTT.

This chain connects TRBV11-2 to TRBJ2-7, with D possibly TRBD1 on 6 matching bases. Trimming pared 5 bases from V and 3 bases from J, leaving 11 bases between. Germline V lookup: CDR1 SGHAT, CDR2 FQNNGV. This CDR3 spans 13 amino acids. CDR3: CASSPIRGYEQYF. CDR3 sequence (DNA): TGTGCCAGCAGCCCGATCAGGGGCTACGAGCAGTACTTC.

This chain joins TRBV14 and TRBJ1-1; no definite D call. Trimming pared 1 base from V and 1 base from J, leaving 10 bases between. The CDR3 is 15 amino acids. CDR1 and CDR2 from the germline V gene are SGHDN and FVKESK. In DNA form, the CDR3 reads TGTGCCAGCAGCCAAGTAGGTACGGGGAACACTGAAGCTTTCTTT. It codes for CASSQVGTGNTEAFF.

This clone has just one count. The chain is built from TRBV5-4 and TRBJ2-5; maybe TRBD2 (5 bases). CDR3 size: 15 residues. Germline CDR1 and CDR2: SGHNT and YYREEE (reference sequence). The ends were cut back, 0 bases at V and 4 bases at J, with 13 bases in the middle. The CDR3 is CASSLAAAAGETQYF. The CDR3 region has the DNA TGTGCCAGCAGCTTGGCAGCGGCGGCGGGAGAGACCCAGTACTTC.

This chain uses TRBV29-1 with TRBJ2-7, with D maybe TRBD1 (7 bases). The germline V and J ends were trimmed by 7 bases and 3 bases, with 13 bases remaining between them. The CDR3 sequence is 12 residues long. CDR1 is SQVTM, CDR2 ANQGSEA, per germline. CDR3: CSGRRGLYEQYF. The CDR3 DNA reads TGCAGCGGACGGAGGGGGCTCTACGAGCAGTACTTC.

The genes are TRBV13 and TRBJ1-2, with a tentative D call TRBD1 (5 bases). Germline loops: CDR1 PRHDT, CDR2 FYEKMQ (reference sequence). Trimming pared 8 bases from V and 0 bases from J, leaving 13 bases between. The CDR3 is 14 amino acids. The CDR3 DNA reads TGTGCCAGCCGCCCAGGAGGGGCTAACTATGGCTACACCTTC. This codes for CASRPGGANYGYTF.

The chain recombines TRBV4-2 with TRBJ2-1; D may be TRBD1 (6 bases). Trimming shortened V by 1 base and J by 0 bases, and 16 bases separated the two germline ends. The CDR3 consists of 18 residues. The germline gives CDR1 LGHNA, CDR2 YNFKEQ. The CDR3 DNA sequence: TGTGCCAGCAGCCAAGCCCACTTCGGACAGAGCTCCTACAATGAGCAGTTCTTC. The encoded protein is CASSQAHFGQSSYNEQFF.

CDR3 DNA sequence: TGCGCCAGCAGCTCGGACAAAACCCGGTACACAGATACGCAGTATTTT. As protein: CASSSDKTRYTDTQYF. The chain couples TRBV5-1 to TRBJ2-3, with D perhaps TRBD1 (5 bases). Trimming removed 3 bases at V and 2 bases at J, with 16 bases between. This CDR3 comprises 16 residues. In germline, CDR1 is SGHRS, CDR2 YFSETQ.